The TCR beta chain described here comes from a study of CD8 T cells in ankylosing spondylitis. Whole-study findings and limits: There was a TCR beta motif, made of eight highly homologous variants, that appeared characteristic of ankylosing spondylitis blood.

Each CDR3 protein is one row after TCRdb ran MiXCR on the 5' RACE reads. This table has about 800,000 distinct CDR3 sequences, roughly 12% appearing once. There are a few counts of this clonotype. Its antigen is unknown. Sequencing was performed on blood, either unsorted or a sorted T cell fraction (not recorded which). This sequence was found in a male donor with ankylosing spondylitis.

CDR3 bases: TGTGCCAGCACCCGGAGTCGGCAGGACACCGGGGAGCTGTTTTTT. Translation gives CASTRSRQDTGELFF. The chain links TRBV28 to TRBJ2-2; D is unresolved. Between the trimmed V and J ends, which lost 7 bases and 3 bases, there was a span of 15 bases. The length of the CDR3 is 15 residues. Germline V gene data show CDR1 as MDHEN and CDR2 as SYDVKM.